The TCR beta chain described here comes from a study of blood T cells in healthy people across ages. Study-wide findings and caveats: Investigators viewed diversity estimates from one million T cells as underestimates, the study reported.

This clonotype was seen a few times. The antigen remains unidentified. Through a sample-barcoded 5' primer and a J-beta primer mix, a second PCR was run for roughly 7 to 11 cycles. TCRdb re-derived calls from the 5' RACE reads in MiXCR, one entry per CDR3 protein. The sample carries around 970,000 distinct CDR3 sequences, roughly 51% recorded once. Sequenced sample: blood. The sequence derives from a woman aged 55-75 years in good health.

In DNA, the CDR3 is TGTGCCAGCAGCTTATTCGGGGGGGTCTCCCTCCGGGCCTACGAGCAGTACTTC. Amino acids: CASSLFGGVSLRAYEQYF. This chain connects TRBV7-9 to TRBJ2-7, with 8 positions matching TRBD2. The CDR3 length is 18 residues. The trim removed 2 bases at V and 2 bases at J, leaving 14 bases unmatched. Looked up from germline, CDR1 is SEHNR and CDR2 is FQNEAQ (reference sequence).